This is a list of T cell receptor beta chains from one sample in a study of CD8 T cells in Susac syndrome. Via MiXCR, TCRdb re-called the immunoSEQ multiplex PCR reads, giving one row per CDR3 protein. In the table there are approximately 190,000 distinct CDR3 sequences, 90% to 95% of which are singletons. Material for sequencing was CD4+ T cells from PBMCs. The receptor source for this set is a human donor with multiple sclerosis. CDR3s include the opening cysteine and the closing phenylalanine or tryptophan. The D gene is left open where the match is weak. Clone size, where shown, is once, few, many, or a class for clones that have expanded.

>TRBD1|TRBV2|TRBJ2-5|NA
CASSERDRETQYF
TGTGCCAGCAGTGAAAGGGACAGAGAGACCCAGTACTTC
>NA|TRBV21-1|TRBJ2-1|once
CASSKPCRYNEQFF
TGTGCCAGCAGCAAACCTTGCAGATACAATGAGCAGTTCTTC
>TRBD2|TRBV3-1|TRBJ2-5|NA
CASSPLAGLETQYF
TGTGCCAGCAGCCCGTTAGCGGGGTTGGAGACCCAGTACTTC
>TRBD1|TRBV5-6|TRBJ2-1|once
CASSLQGPYNEQFF
TGTGCCAGCAGCCTACAGGGGCCTTACAATGAGCAGTTCTTC
>TRBD1|TRBV14|TRBJ2-1|NA
CASSPTGGSYNEQFF
TGTGCCAGCAGTCCCACAGGGGGGTCCTACAATGAGCAGTTCTTC
>NA|TRBV4-1|TRBJ1-4|NA
CASSQVVRVYEKLFF
TGCGCCAGCAGCCAAGTGGTCAGGGTATATGAAAAACTGTTTTTT
>NA|TRBV30|TRBJ2-4|NA
CAWAAGPTKNIQYF
TGTGCCTGGGCTGCAGGTCCTACAAAAAACATTCAGTACTTC
>NA|TRBV3-1|TRBJ1-2|NA
CASSQGAQRGYTF
TGTGCCAGCAGCCAGGGGGCCCAACGAGGCTACACCTTC
>NA|TRBV7-3|TRBJ2-7|NA
CASSEQRGPTYEQYF
TGTGCCAGCAGCGAGCAGAGGGGTCCAACCTACGAGCAGTACTTC
>NA|TRBV9|TRBJ1-2|NA
CASSLTGFDYGYTF
TGTGCCAGCAGTCTGACCGGGTTTGACTATGGCTACACCTTC
>TRBD1|TRBV7-2|TRBJ2-7|NA
CASSRPYRGGYEQYF
TGTGCCAGCAGCCGACCTTACAGGGGCGGGTACGAGCAGTACTTC
>TRBD1|TRBV12-3/TRBV12-4|TRBJ1-1|NA
CASSLWDRRNTEAFF
TGTGCCAGCAGTTTGTGGGACAGGAGAAACACTGAAGCTTTCTTT
>NA|TRBV3-1|TRBJ1-1|once
CASSQAALGAFF
TGTGCCAGCAGCCAAGCCGCCTTGGGTGCTTTCTTT
>NA|TRBV29-1|TRBJ1-2|NA
CSVPGGQINYGYTF
TGCAGCGTTCCCGGAGGACAGATTAACTATGGCTACACCTTC
>NA|TRBV20-1|TRBJ1-4|NA
CSARDLRRENEKLFF
TGCAGTGCTAGAGATCTGAGACGGGAAAATGAAAAACTGTTTTTT
>NA|TRBV29-1|TRBJ1-1|NA
CSVAITGRTEAFF
TGCAGCGTTGCTATTACAGGGAGGACTGAAGCTTTCTTT
>NA|TRBV20-1|TRBJ1-2|NA
CSAGPGGYGYTF
TGCAGTGCGGGCCCGGGGGGCTATGGCTACACCTTC
>NA|TRBV14|TRBJ1-1|NA
CASSPFGRNTEAFF
TGTGCCAGCAGCCCCTTCGGGAGGAACACTGAAGCTTTCTTT
>NA|TRBV10-3|TRBJ2-3|once
CAISWSGTQYF
TGTGCCATCAGTTGGAGTGGAACGCAGTATTTT
>NA|TRBV24-1|TRBJ2-1|NA
CATRAGQRYNEQFF
TGTGCCACCAGGGCGGGACAAAGATACAATGAGCAGTTCTTC
>NA|TRBV30|TRBJ1-1|NA
CARREMNTEAFF
TGTGCTAGAAGGGAGATGAACACTGAAGCTTTCTTT
>NA|TRBV2|TRBJ2-1|NA
CASRRTNNEQFF
TGTGCCAGTCGGAGGACCAACAATGAGCAGTTCTTC
>NA|TRBV15|TRBJ2-3|NA
CATGAFGDTQYF
TGTGCCACCGGGGCGTTTGGAGATACGCAGTATTTT
>TRBD2|TRBV27|TRBJ2-5|NA
CASSPGTSGTFGTQYF
TGTGCCAGCAGTCCCGGGACTAGCGGGACGTTCGGGACCCAGTACTTC
>NA|TRBV20-1|TRBJ1-2|NA
CSAYRANYGYTF
TGCAGTGCCTACAGGGCTAACTATGGCTACACCTTC
>TRBD1|TRBV19|TRBJ1-2|NA
CASSIEPYTGANYGYTF
TGTGCCAGTAGTATAGAGCCTTATACAGGGGCCAACTATGGCTACACCTTC
>NA|TRBV5-1|TRBJ1-2|NA
CASSAGHLNYGYTF
TGCGCCAGCAGCGCGGGACACCTCAACTATGGCTACACCTTC
>NA|TRBV20-1|TRBJ1-4|NA
CSASALTNEKLFF
TGCAGTGCTAGTGCGTTAACTAATGAAAAACTGTTTTTT
>NA|TRBV24-1|TRBJ2-2|NA
CATSDPPNTGELFF
TGTGCCACCAGTGACCCCCCAAACACCGGGGAGCTGTTTTTT
>TRBD2|TRBV18|TRBJ2-1|NA
CASSPPLAGGEEQFF
TGTGCCAGCTCACCACCACTAGCGGGGGGAGAGGAGCAGTTCTTC
>NA|TRBV30|TRBJ1-1|NA
CASNGRAGTEAFF
TGTGCCTCCAACGGACGGGCGGGCACTGAAGCTTTCTTT
>NA|TRBV30|TRBJ1-5|NA
CAWSPGAGRQPQHF
TGTGCCTGGAGCCCAGGGGCAGGGCGGCAGCCCCAGCATTTT
>NA|TRBV30|TRBJ1-1|NA
CAWSVLGVMNTEAFF
TGTGCCTGGAGTGTACTGGGGGTAATGAACACTGAAGCTTTCTTT
>NA|TRBV29-1|TRBJ2-1|NA
CSVEISRVGGEQFF
TGCAGCGTTGAAATATCCAGGGTCGGAGGTGAGCAGTTCTTC
>NA|TRBV24-1|TRBJ2-1|NA
CATSAAGYNEQFF
TGTGCCACCAGTGCCGCAGGTTACAATGAGCAGTTCTTC
>TRBD1|TRBV28|TRBJ1-1|NA
CASSMGTGYTEAFF
TGTGCCAGCAGTATGGGGACAGGGTACACTGAAGCTTTCTTT
>TRBD1|TRBV20-1|TRBJ1-5|NA
CSAQKGGDQPQHF
TGCAGTGCCCAGAAAGGGGGCGATCAGCCCCAGCATTTT
>NA|TRBV7-9|TRBJ1-1|NA
CASSFGQGGEAFF
TGTGCCAGCAGCTTCGGGCAGGGAGGCGAAGCTTTCTTT
>NA|TRBV7-9|TRBJ1-2|NA
CASSSSGLRGYYGYTF
TGTGCCAGCAGCTCCTCGGGACTTCGAGGCTACTATGGCTACACCTTC
>NA|TRBV12-3/TRBV12-4|TRBJ2-7|NA
CASSRGSTYEQYF
TGTGCCAGCAGTCGCGGCAGTACCTACGAGCAGTACTTC
>NA|TRBV13|TRBJ2-7|NA
CASSLGRGQTYEQYF
TGTGCCAGCAGCTTAGGACGTGGACAGACCTACGAGCAGTACTTC
>TRBD1|TRBV7-8|TRBJ2-6|once
CASSLWTGGGSGANVLTF
TGTGCCAGCAGCTTATGGACAGGGGGCGGCTCTGGGGCCAACGTCCTGACTTTC
>NA|TRBV24-1|TRBJ1-2|NA
CATSDPGGYTF
TGTGCCACCAGTGACCCCGGAGGCTACACCTTC
>TRBD2|TRBV29-1|TRBJ2-3|NA
CSVVSGGTDTQYF
TGCAGCGTGGTTAGCGGGGGCACAGATACGCAGTATTTT
>TRBD2|TRBV14|TRBJ2-7|NA
CASRPSGSNYEQYF
TGTGCCAGCAGGCCTAGCGGGAGTAATTACGAGCAGTACTTC